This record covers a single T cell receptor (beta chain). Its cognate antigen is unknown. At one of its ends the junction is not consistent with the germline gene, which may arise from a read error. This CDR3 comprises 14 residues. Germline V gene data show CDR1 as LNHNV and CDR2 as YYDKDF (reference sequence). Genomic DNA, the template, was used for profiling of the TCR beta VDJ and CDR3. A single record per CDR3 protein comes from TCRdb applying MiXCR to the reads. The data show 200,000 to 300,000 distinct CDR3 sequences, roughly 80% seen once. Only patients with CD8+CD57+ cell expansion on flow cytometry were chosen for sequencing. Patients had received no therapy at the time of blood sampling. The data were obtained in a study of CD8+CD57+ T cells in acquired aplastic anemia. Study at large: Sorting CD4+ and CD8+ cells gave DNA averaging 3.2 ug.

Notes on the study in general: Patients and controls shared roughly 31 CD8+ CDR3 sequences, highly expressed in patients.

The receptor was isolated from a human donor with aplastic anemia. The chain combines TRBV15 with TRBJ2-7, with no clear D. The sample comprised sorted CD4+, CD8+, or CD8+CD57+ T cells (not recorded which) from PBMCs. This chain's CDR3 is CASSTSRDSDAQYF. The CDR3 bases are TGTGCCAGCAGCACCAGCAGAGACTCAGACGCGCAGTACTTC.